This note documents a single T cell receptor beta chain sequence. The antigen is unknown. This sample was included in a study of T cell responses to AZD1222 COVID-19 vaccine. Study observations and caveats: Repertoire sampling occurred only after the peak T cell response. Rises in breadth and depth of Spike-specific TCRs came after two AZD1222 doses. Distributed over spike, vaccine-associated CD4 TCRs predominated at 160-218 and 743-854. There were mostly white British donors and more females than males, and clonal diversity was possibly underestimated.

CDR1 and CDR2 from the germline V gene are MNHEY and SMNVEV (reference sequence). This CDR3 is 15 amino acids long. Trimming pared 3 bases from V and 3 bases from J, leaving 14 bases between. Using immunoSEQ multiplex PCR, the repertoire was profiled, and TCRdb retains in-frame clones only, with some absent. The table shows approximately 150,000 clones, with 90% to 95% occurring only once. The starting material was peripheral blood, obtained on day 0 of AZD1222 vaccination. The TCR comes from an adult in good health. V is TRBV27 and J is TRBJ1-2; perhaps TRBD1 as D (6 bases). DNA for the CDR3: TGTGCCAGCAGTTTTGGGAGGAACAGGGACTATGGCTACACCTTC. This translates into CASSFGRNRDYGYTF.